In this sample, the clone carrying this TCR beta chain turned up once. Its antigen is as yet unknown. Pregnant or lactating patients were excluded, as were those with uncontrolled infection or other autoimmune disease. It was 10 ml of fresh peripheral blood that supplied the PBMCs. The data derive from a study of T cells in Graves' hyperthyroidism and ophthalmopathy. Study overall: Pretreatment peripheral blood was obtained at initial diagnosis.

Trimming removed 7 bases at V and 0 bases at J, with 10 bases between. Germline V lookup: CDR1 ENHRY, CDR2 SYGVKD. There are 14 residues in the CDR3. Whole-study findings and limits: Before onset, by a median of 6.5 months, the model predicted ophthalmopathy.

The source material, RNA transcripts, was used to amplify TCR beta CDR3 regions. HTBI primers were used for first-round RT-PCR of the TCR CDR3. TCRdb ran MiXCR on the multiplex PCR reads and lists one entry per CDR3 protein. The sample contains 690,000 or so distinct CDR3 sequences, over 15% of which appear only once. The rearrangement uses TRBV10-3 and TRBJ1-5; D remains ambiguous. The receptor comes from a woman aged 45-65 years with Graves' hyperthyroidism that later progressed to Graves' ophthalmopathy. Sequencing was performed on blood. The CDR3 DNA reads as TGTGCCATCAAGGCTTATCGTAGCAATCAGCCCCAGCATTTT. Residues: CAIKAYRSNQPQHF.